Given below is one TCR beta chain in context. Its matching antigen is unknown. This entry comes from a study of cytomegalovirus exposure and HLA in healthy donors. Findings of the study overall: Reports state that TCR beta sequences accurately predicted most subjects' HLA-A and HLA-B alleles.

With 6 bases clipped from V and 5 bases from J, the junction kept 7 bases outside the gene matches. The CDR3 length is 14 residues. Germline-derived CDR1 and CDR2 are MNHEY and SVGAGI. Vbeta (60) and Jbeta (13) primers were used in the PCR. The table came from immunoSEQ multiplex PCR; TCRdb's copy has only in-frame clones and leaves some out. The table includes some 130,000 clones, about 10% detected once. This TCR was recovered from a woman in her 40s in good health and CMV-seropositive. This chain connects TRBV6-5 to TRBJ2-5; 9 bases are a match to TRBD1. The sequenced material came from PBMCs. CDR3 sequence: CASRRTGVSETQYF. The CDR3 bases are TGTGCCAGCAGACGGACAGGGGTTTCGGAGACCCAGTACTTC.